This T cell receptor beta chain is drawn from a study of cytomegalovirus exposure and HLA in healthy donors. Amplification used 60 Vbeta primers and 13 Jbeta primers. Repertoires were generated with immunoSEQ multiplex PCR, while TCRdb's copy carries only in-frame clones and drops some. The repertoire holds roughly 160,000 clones, with roughly 80% as singletons. This CDR3 is built from 15 residues. Germline loops: CDR1 SGDLS, CDR2 YYNGEE. V lost 0 bases, J lost 10 bases, and 4 bases stayed unmatched. The specimen sequenced was PBMCs. This chain uses TRBV9 with TRBJ1-6; TRBD1 aligns across 10 bases. The receptor's source is a woman aged 30 to 39 in good health and CMV-seropositive. The DNA of the CDR3 is TGTGCCAGCAGCGTAGCGGGACAGGGGAGATCACCCCTCCACTTT. Translated, it gives CASSVAGQGRSPLHF. The complete variable domain, with remaining parts taken from reference TRBV9 and TRBJ1-6, reads DSGVTQTPKHLITATGQRVTLRCSPRSGDLSVYWYQQSLDQGLQFLIQYYNGEERAKGNILERFSAQQFPDLHSELNLSSLELGDSALYFCASSVAGQGRSPLHFGNGTRLTVT.